This TCR beta chain is drawn from a study of PD-L1 blockade in urothelial cancer. Trimming stripped 0 bases from V and 0 bases from J, with 12 bases between. Per germline, CDR1 SGHDN and CDR2 FVKESK. The CDR3 is made up of 17 amino acids. Sequencing was performed with immunoSEQ multiplex PCR; in TCRdb, only in-frame clones are kept and a portion is missing. Of tens of thousands of clones in the sample, roughly nine tenths are singletons; the top ten hold around 5.3%. The rearrangement links TRBV14 to TRBJ2-1; D unclear. This sequence was found in a woman in her 70s with urothelial cancer. Sequencing used PBMCs, obtained around atezolizumab (anti-PD-L1) treatment. The CDR3 region is CASSQETPGNSYNEQFF. The DNA of the CDR3 is TGTGCCAGCAGCCAAGAGACGCCAGGCAACTCCTACAATGAGCAGTTCTTC.